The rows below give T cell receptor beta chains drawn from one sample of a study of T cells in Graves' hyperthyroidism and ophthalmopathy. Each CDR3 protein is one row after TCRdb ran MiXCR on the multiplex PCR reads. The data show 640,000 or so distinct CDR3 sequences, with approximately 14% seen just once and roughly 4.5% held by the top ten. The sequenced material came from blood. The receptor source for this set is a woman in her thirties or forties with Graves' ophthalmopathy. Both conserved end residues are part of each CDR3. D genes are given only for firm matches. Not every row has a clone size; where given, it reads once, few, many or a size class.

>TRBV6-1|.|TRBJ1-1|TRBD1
CASRRRQGRDTEAFF
TGTGCCAGCAGAAGACGACAGGGTAGGGACACTGAAGCTTTCTTT
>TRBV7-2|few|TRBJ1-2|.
CASSYSPAGYGYTF
TGTGCCAGCAGCTACAGCCCGGCGGGCTATGGCTACACCTTC
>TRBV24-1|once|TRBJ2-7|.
CATVETNWTRACF
TGTGCCACCGTGGAAACCAACTGGACACGGGCTTGCTTC
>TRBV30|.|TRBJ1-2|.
CASTGRDYGYTF
TGTGCCTCGACCGGGCGGGACTATGGCTACACCTTC
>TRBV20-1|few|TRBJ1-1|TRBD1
CSARDWGQGAEAFF
TGCAGTGCTAGAGATTGGGGACAGGGTGCTGAAGCTTTCTTT
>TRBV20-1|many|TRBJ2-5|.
CSAWPKTSAQYF
TGCAGTGCGTGGCCCAAAACGTCGGCCCAGTACTTC
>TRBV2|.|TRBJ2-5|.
CASSLFGVDGVTQYF
TGTGCCAGCAGTCTTTTTGGGGTAGATGGAGTGACCCAGTACTTC
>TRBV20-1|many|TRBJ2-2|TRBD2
CSARTSGRPNTGELFF
TGCAGTGCTAGGACTAGCGGGAGGCCTAACACCGGGGAGCTGTTTTTT
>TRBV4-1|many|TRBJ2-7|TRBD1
CASSQAGQGRKYEQYF
TGCGCCAGCAGCCAAGCAGGACAGGGGAGGAAATACGAGCAGTACTTC
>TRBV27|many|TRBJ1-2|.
CASSFQGTNYGYTF
TGTGCCAGCAGTTTCCAGGGTACTAACTATGGCTACACCTTC
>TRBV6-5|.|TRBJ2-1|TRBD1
CASSNRDSRDEQFF
TGTGCCAGCAGTAACCGGGACAGTCGGGATGAGCAGTTCTTC
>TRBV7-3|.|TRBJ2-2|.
CASSLGPPLTETGELFF
TGTGCCAGCAGCTTAGGACCGCCTTTAACTGAAACCGGGGAGCTGTTTTTT
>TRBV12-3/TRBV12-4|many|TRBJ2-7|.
CASSGNQGDEQYF
TGTGCCAGCAGTGGCAATCAAGGGGACGAGCAGTACTTC
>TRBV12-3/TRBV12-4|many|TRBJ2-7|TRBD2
CASSLGYGSSGDEQYF
TGTGCCAGCAGTTTAGGATATGGATCTAGCGGAGACGAGCAGTACTTC
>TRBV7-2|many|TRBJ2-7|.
CASSLVPLGEQYF
TGTGCCAGCAGCTTAGTCCCTCTGGGCGAGCAGTACTTC
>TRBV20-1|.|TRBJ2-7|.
CSASEVGYEQYF
TGCAGTGCTAGCGAGGTTGGCTACGAGCAGTACTTC
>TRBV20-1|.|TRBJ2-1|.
CSARDLHSYNEQFF
TGCAGTGCCAGGGACCTTCACTCCTACAATGAGCAGTTCTTC
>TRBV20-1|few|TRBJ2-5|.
CSARRLDSETQYF
TGCAGTGCTCGCCGACTAGATTCTGAGACCCAGTACTTC
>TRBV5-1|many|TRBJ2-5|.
CASSLSPGRQETQYF
TGCGCCAGCAGCTTATCCCCGGGACGCCAAGAGACCCAGTACTTC
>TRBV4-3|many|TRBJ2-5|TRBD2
CASSQEAGTSGRAYQETQYF
TGCGCCAGCAGCCAAGAGGCTGGGACTAGCGGGAGGGCGTACCAAGAGACCCAGTACTTC
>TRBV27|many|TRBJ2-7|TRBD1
CASSLRRTGEQYF
TGTGCCAGCAGTTTACGGAGGACAGGCGAGCAGTACTTC
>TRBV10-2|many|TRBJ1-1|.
CAAGSTEAFF
TGCGCCGCAGGATCGACTGAAGCTTTCTTT
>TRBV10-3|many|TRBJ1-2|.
CAISEPNNNYGYTF
TGTGCCATCAGTGAGCCCAATAATAACTATGGCTACACCTTC
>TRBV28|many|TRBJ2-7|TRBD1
CASSSVGTGAYEQYF
TGTGCCAGCAGTTCTGTCGGGACAGGGGCCTACGAGCAGTACTTC
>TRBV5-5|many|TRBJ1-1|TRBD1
CASSLLRTGRTEAFF
TGTGCCAGCAGCTTGTTGCGGACAGGGAGGACTGAAGCTTTCTTT
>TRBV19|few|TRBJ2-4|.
CASRDGVAKNIQYF
TGTGCCAGTAGGGACGGGGTAGCCAAAAACATTCAGTACTTC
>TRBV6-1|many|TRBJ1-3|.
CASRRVRAEGNTIYF
TGTGCCAGCAGAAGGGTACGAGCGGAGGGAAACACCATATATTTT
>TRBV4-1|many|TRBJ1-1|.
CASSQVAGQNTEAFF
TGCGCCAGCAGCCAAGTGGCGGGTCAGAACACTGAAGCTTTCTTT
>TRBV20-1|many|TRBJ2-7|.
CSAPTPDKTYEQYF
TGCAGTGCCCCGACGCCTGACAAGACCTACGAGCAGTACTTC
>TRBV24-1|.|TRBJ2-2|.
CATRGTRGTGELFF
TGTGCCACCAGGGGGACGCGCGGCACCGGGGAGCTGTTTTTT
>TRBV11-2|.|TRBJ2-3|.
CASSSQEGFADTQYF
TGTGCCAGCAGCTCGCAAGAGGGTTTCGCAGATACGCAGTATTTT
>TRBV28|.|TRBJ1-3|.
CASSTRSGGGNTIYF
TGTGCCAGCAGTACCCGGAGCGGGGGGGGAAACACCATATATTTT
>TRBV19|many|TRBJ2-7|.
CASTNSYATRGYEQYF
TGTGCCAGTACCAATAGTTACGCCACCAGGGGCTACGAGCAGTACTTC
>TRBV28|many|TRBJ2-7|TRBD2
CASIRGGLTYEQYF
TGTGCCAGCATCCGGGGAGGGTTGACCTACGAGCAGTACTTC
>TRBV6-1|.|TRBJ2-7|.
CASNPFRVSRHEQYF
TGTGCCAGCAATCCATTTAGGGTCAGCCGTCACGAGCAGTACTTC
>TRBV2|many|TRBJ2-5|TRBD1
CASKLNRGQETQYF
TGTGCCAGCAAATTAAACAGGGGCCAAGAGACCCAGTACTTC